The following is a TCR beta chain sequence with its context. Its antigen is not identified. Germline assignment: CDR1 LNHDA and CDR2 SQIVND (reference sequence). Trimming removed 4 bases at V and 4 bases at J, with 20 bases between. There are 17 residues in the CDR3. The study ran its PCR with 60 Vbeta and 13 Jbeta primers. The protocol was immunoSEQ multiplex PCR, while the TCRdb copy is restricted to in-frame clones and leaves out a portion. Its table records about 83,000 clones. The record originates from a study of cytomegalovirus exposure and HLA in healthy donors. Study observations and caveats: TCR beta chains numbering some 160 were designated cytomegalovirus-associated.

Sample: PBMCs. The source is a man between 18 and 35 years old in good health and CMV-seropositive. V usage is TRBV19 and J usage is TRBJ1-5; possibly TRBD1 for D (5 bases). The CDR3 sequence is CASSNGGLGYENQPQHF. The CDR3 DNA reads TGTGCCAGTAGTAACGGGGGATTGGGTTATGAAAATCAGCCCCAGCATTTT.